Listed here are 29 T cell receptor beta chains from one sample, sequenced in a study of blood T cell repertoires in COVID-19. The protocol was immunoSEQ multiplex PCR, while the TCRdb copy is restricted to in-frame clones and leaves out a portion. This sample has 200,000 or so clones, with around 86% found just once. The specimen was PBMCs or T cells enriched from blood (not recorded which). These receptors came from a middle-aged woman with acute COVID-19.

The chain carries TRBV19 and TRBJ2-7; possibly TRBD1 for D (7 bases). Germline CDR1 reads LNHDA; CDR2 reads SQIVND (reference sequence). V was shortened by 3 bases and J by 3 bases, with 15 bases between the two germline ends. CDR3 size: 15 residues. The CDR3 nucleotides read TGTGCCAGTAGTATTCAGGGGGGCCCCAGCTACGAGCAGTACTTC. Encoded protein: CASSIQGGPSYEQYF.

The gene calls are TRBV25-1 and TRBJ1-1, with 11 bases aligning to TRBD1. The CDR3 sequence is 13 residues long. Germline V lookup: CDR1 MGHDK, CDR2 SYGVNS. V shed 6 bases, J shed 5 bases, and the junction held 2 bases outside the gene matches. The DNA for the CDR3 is TGTGCCAGCAGGGGACAGGGGGGAACTGAAGCTTTCTTT. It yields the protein CASRGQGGTEAFF.

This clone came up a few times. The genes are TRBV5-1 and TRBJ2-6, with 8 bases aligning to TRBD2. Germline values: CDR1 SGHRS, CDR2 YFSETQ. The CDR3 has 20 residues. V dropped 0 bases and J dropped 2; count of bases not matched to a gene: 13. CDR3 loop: CASSLGLSGSIYAGANVLTF. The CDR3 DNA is TGCGCCAGCAGCTTGGGACTCAGCGGGAGCATTTACGCTGGGGCCAACGTCCTGACTTTC.

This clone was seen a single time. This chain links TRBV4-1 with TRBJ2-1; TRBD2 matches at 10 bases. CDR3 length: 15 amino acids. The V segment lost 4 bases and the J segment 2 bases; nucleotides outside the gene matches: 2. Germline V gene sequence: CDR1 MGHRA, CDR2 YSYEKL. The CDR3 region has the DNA TGCGCCAGCAGCCCAGCGGGAGGGCCCTACAATGAGCAGTTCTTC. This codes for CASSPAGGPYNEQFF.

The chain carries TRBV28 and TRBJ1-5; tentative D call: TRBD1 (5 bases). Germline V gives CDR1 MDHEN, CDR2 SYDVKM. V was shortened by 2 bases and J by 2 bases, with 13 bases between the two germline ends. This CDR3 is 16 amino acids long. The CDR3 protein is CASSLGRQGGNQPQHF. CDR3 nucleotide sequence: TGTGCCAGCAGTTTAGGCCGGCAGGGTGGCAATCAGCCCCAGCATTTT.

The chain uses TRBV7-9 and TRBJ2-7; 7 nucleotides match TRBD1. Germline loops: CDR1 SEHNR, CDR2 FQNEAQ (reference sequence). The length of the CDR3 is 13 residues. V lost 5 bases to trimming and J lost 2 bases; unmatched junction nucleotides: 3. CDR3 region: CASSRGQAYEQYF. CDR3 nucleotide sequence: TGTGCCAGCAGCAGAGGACAGGCCTACGAGCAGTACTTC.

As DNA, the CDR3 is TGTGCCAGTAGTATAGGGGCTTTTATGGGCAATCAGCCCCAGCATTTT. Protein sequence: CASSIGAFMGNQPQHF. J is TRBJ1-5 and V is TRBV19; D gene uncertain. In germline, CDR1 is LNHDA, CDR2 SQIVND (reference sequence). CDR3 length: 16 residues. Trimming took 1 base from V and 2 from J, leaving 12 bases between them.

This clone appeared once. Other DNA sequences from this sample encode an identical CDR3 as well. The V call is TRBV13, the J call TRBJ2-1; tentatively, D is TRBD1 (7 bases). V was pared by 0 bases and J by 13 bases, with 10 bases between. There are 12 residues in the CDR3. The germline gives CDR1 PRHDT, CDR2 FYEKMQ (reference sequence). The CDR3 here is CASSLGRGEQFF. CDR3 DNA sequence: TGTGCCAGCAGCTTAGGCAGGGGGGAACAGTTCTTC.

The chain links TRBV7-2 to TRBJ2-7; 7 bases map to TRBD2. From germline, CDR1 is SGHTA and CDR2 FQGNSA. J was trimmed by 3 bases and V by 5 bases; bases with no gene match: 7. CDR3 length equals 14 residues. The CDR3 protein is CASSKTSEIYEQYF. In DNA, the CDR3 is TGTGCCAGCAGCAAAACTAGCGAGATCTACGAGCAGTACTTC.

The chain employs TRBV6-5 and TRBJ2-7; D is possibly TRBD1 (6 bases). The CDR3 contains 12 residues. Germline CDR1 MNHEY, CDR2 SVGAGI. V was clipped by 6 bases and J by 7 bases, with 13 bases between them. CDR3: CASSNRVREQYF. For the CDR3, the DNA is TGTGCCAGCAGCAACAGGGTTAGGGAGCAGTACTTC.

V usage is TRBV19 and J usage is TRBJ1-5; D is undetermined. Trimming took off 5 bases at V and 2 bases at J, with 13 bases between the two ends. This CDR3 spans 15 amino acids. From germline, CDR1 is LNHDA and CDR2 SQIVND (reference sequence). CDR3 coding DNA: TGTGCCAGTAGTCTGATCTCCCGGGGCAATCAGCCCCAGCATTTT. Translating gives CASSLISRGNQPQHF.

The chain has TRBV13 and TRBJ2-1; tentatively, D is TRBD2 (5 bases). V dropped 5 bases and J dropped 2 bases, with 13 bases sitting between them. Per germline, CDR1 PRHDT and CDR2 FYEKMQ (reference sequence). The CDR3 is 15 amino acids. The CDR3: CASSPRSGAYNEQFF. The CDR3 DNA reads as TGTGCCAGCAGCCCGAGGAGCGGAGCCTACAATGAGCAGTTCTTC.

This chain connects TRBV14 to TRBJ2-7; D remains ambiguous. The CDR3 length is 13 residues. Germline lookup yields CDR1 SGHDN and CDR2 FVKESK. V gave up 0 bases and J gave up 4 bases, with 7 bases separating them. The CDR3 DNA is TGTGCCAGCAGCCAAGATTTACTTTACGAGCAGTACTTC. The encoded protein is CASSQDLLYEQYF. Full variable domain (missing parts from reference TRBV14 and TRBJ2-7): EAGVTQFPSHSVIEKGQTVTLRCDPISGHDNLYWYRRVMGKEIKFLLHFVKESKQDESGMPNNRFLAERTGGTYSTLKVQPAELEDSGVYFCASSQDLLYEQYFGPGTRLTVT.

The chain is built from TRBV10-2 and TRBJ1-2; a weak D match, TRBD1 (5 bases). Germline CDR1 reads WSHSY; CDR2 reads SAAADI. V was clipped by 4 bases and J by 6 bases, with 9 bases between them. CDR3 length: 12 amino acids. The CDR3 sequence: CASSGSGDGYTF. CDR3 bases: TGCGCCAGCAGTGGTTCGGGGGATGGCTACACCTTC.

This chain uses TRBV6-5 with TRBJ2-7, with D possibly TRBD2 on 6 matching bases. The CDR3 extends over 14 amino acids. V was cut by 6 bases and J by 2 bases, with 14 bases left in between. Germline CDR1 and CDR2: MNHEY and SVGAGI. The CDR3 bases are TGTGCCAGCAGGTTCCAGGCGGGGACCTACGAGCAGTACTTC. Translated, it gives CASRFQAGTYEQYF.

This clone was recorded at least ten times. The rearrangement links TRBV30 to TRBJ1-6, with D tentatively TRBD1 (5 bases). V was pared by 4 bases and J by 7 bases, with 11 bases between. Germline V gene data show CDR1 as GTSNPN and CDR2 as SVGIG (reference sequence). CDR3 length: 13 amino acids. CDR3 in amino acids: CAWKGALNSPLHF. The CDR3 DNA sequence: TGTGCCTGGAAAGGGGCTCTAAATTCACCCCTCCACTTT.

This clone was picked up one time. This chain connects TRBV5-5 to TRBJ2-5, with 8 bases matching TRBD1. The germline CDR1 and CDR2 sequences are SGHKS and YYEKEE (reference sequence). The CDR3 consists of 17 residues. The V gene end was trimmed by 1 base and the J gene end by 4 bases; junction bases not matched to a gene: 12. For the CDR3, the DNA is TGTGCCAGCAGCTTGAAGGTTCGGACAGGGAAGGGAGAGACCCAGTACTTC. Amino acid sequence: CASSLKVRTGKGETQYF.

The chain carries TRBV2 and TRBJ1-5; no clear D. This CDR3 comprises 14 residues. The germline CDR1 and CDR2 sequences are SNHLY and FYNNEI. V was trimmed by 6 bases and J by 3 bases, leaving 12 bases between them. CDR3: CASSRAGTNQPQHF. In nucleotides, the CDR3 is TGTGCCAGCAGCCGCGCAGGAACCAATCAGCCCCAGCATTTT.

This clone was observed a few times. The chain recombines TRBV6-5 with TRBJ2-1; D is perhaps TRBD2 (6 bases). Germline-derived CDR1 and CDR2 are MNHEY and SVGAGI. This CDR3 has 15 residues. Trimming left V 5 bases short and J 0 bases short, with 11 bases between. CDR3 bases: TGTGCCAGCAGTACTCAGGGACTCTCCTACAATGAGCAGTTCTTC. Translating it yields CASSTQGLSYNEQFF.

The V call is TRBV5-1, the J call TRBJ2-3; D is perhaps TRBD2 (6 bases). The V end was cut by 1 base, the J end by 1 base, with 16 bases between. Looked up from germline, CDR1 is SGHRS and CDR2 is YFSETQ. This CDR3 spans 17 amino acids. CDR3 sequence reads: CASSLRPPGLGTDTQYF. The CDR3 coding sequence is TGCGCCAGCAGCTTGCGACCACCGGGACTGGGCACAGATACGCAGTATTTT.

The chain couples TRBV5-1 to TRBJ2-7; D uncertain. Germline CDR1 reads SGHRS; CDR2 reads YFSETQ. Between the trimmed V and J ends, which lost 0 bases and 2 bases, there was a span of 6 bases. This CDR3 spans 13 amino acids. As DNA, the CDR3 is TGCGCCAGCAGCTTGGTTTCTACCTACGAGCAGTACTTC. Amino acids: CASSLVSTYEQYF.

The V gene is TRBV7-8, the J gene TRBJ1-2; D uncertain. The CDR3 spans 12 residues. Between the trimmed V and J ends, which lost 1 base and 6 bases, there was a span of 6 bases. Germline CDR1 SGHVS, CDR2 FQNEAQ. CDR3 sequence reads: CASSLVANGYTF. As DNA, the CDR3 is TGTGCCAGCAGCTTAGTCGCGAATGGCTACACCTTC.

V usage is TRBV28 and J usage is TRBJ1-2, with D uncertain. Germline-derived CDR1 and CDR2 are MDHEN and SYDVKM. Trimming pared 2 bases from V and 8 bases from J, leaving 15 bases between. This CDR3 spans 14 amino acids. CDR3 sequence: CASSLAGKVGGYTF. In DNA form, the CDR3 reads TGTGCCAGCAGTTTAGCGGGCAAGGTCGGCGGCTACACCTTC.

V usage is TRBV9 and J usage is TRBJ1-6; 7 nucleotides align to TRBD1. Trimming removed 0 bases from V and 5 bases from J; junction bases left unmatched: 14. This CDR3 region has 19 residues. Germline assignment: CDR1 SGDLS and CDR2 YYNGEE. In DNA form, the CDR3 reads TGTGCCAGCAGCGTAGCTGGAGGGGTAGGGACAGCGAATAATTCACCCCTCCACTTT. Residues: CASSVAGGVGTANNSPLHF.

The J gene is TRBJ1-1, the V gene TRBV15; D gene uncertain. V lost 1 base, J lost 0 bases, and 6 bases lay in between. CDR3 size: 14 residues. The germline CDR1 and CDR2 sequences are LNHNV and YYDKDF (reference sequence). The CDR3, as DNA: TGTGCCACCAGCAGAGTACAGCTGAACACTGAAGCTTTCTTT. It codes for CATSRVQLNTEAFF.

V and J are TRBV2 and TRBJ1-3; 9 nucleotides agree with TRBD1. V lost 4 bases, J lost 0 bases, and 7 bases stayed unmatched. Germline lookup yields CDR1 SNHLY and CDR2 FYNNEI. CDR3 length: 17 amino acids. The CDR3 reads CASSAGTGILSGNTIYF. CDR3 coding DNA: TGTGCCAGCAGTGCCGGGACAGGGATCCTCTCTGGAAACACCATATATTTT.

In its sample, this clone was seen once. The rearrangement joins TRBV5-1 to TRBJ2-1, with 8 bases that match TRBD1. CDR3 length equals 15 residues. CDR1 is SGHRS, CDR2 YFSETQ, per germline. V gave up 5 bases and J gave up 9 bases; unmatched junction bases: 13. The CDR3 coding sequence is TGCGCCAGCAGTTTCGGACAGGGTTCCTACGGTGAGCAGTTCTTC. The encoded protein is CASSFGQGSYGEQFF.

This chain's CDR3 is CASSVTGERAEAFF. In nucleotides, the CDR3 is TGTGCCAGCTCAGTTACAGGGGAACGCGCTGAAGCTTTCTTT. J is TRBJ1-1 and V is TRBV18; 7 positions agree with TRBD1. V dropped 5 bases and J dropped 6; count of bases not matched to a gene: 9. CDR1 is KGHSH and CDR2 is LQKENI in the germline V gene. This CDR3 spans 14 amino acids.

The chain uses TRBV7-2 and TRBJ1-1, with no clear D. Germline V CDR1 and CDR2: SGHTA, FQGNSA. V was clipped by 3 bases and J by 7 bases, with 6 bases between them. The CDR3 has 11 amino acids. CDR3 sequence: CASSFTVEAFF. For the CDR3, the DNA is TGTGCCAGCAGCTTCACGGTTGAAGCTTTCTTT.